One sample yielded the 29 T cell receptor beta chains listed below, sequenced in a study of blood T cell repertoires in COVID-19. Profiled with immunoSEQ multiplex PCR; TCRdb holds only in-frame clones, not every one. The sample has 100,000 to 120,000 clones, around 68% seen once; the top ten hold around 7.3%. Sequencing was carried out using peripheral blood. These receptors all come from a woman in her fifties or sixties with acute or convalescent COVID-19.

The chain couples TRBV27 to TRBJ1-1; TRBD1 agrees at 7 bases. This CDR3 spans 16 amino acids. J lost 0 bases, V lost 5 bases, and 9 bases had no gene match. Germline V lookup: CDR1 MNHEY, CDR2 SMNVEV (reference sequence). The DNA of the CDR3 is TGTGCCAGCAGTCGACAGGGAACGGGCATGAACACTGAAGCTTTCTTT. Protein: CASSRQGTGMNTEAFF.

The V call is TRBV4-3, the J call TRBJ1-1; 9 nucleotides line up with TRBD1. V gave up 5 bases and J gave up 9 bases; unmatched junction bases: 7. The germline gives CDR1 LGHNA, CDR2 YSLEER. The length of the CDR3 is 13 residues. The CDR3: CASSVRTGDKAFF. As DNA, the CDR3 is TGCGCCAGCAGCGTCCGGACAGGGGATAAAGCTTTCTTT.

The genes are TRBV6-5 and TRBJ1-1; 7 nucleotides match TRBD1. The germline V gene has CDR1 MNHEY and CDR2 SVGAGI. The CDR3 is 16 residues long. Trimming at V came to 2 bases and at J to 4 bases, leaving 10 bases not matched to a gene. CDR3 in DNA: TGTGCCAGCAGTTACCCCAGGACAGGAGGGAGCACTGAAGCTTTCTTT. Its translation: CASSYPRTGGSTEAFF.

The chain is built from TRBV4-3 and TRBJ1-5; perhaps TRBD1 as D (5 bases). The CDR3 length is 16 residues. V was shortened by 1 base and J by 2 bases, with 12 bases between the two germline ends. Germline assignment: CDR1 LGHNA and CDR2 YSLEER. The CDR3 is CASSQVGGEGNQPQHF. The CDR3 bases are TGCGCCAGCAGCCAAGTGGGAGGGGAGGGCAATCAGCCCCAGCATTTT.

This clone has only a few counts. V usage is TRBV5-5 and J usage is TRBJ2-7; the D gene is possibly TRBD2 (6 bases). Per germline, CDR1 SGHKS and CDR2 YYEKEE (reference sequence). Trimming pared 1 base from V and 4 bases from J, leaving 9 bases between. This CDR3 is 13 amino acids long. CDR3 in amino acids: CASSLSREYEQYF. The DNA for the CDR3 is TGTGCCAGCAGCTTGAGTCGGGAGTACGAGCAGTACTTC.

The chain is built from TRBV2 and TRBJ2-1; 9 bases line up with TRBD2. The CDR3 extends over 14 amino acids. V lost 5 bases, J lost 4 bases, and 3 bases stayed unmatched. Germline V gene data show CDR1 as SNHLY and CDR2 as FYNNEI. CDR3: CASSSLAGYNEQFF. The CDR3 DNA sequence: TGTGCCAGCAGTAGCCTAGCGGGATACAATGAGCAGTTCTTC.

This clone has more than one count but fewer than ten. This rearrangement joins TRBV2 to TRBJ1-5; D remains unclear. CDR1 and CDR2 (germline): SNHLY, FYNNEI. V shed 4 bases and J shed 3 bases, with 13 bases lying between them. The CDR3 runs to 15 residues. Here the CDR3 reads CASSGGGRHNQPQHF. CDR3 DNA: TGTGCCAGCAGTGGGGGAGGGAGGCACAATCAGCCCCAGCATTTT.

The chain couples TRBV13 to TRBJ2-2, with D tentatively TRBD2 (5 bases). The CDR3 is 15 amino acids. The ends were cut back, 6 bases at V and 4 bases at J, with 15 bases in the middle. Germline V gene data show CDR1 as PRHDT and CDR2 as FYEKMQ (reference sequence). CDR3 sequence (DNA): TGTGCCAGCAGACCACTAGTTAAGACCACCGGGGAGCTGTTTTTT. Amino acid sequence: CASRPLVKTTGELFF. The entire variable domain, with the rest obtained from reference TRBV13 and TRBJ2-2, is as follows: AAGVIQSPRHLIKEKRETATLKCYPIPRHDTVYWYQQGPGQDPQFLISFYEKMQSDKGSIPDRFSAQQFSDYHSELNMSSLELGDSALYFCASRPLVKTTGELFFGEGSRLTVL.

This clone was recorded only once. The chain uses TRBV2 and TRBJ1-1; TRBD1 matches 10 bases. There are 15 residues in the CDR3. Germline CDR1 and CDR2: SNHLY and FYNNEI. V dropped 6 bases and J dropped 1; count of bases not matched to a gene: 5. The CDR3 DNA is TGTGCCAGCAGACCCTGGGACAGGGGGAACACTGAAGCTTTCTTT. Encoded protein: CASRPWDRGNTEAFF.

The rearrangement uses TRBV6-5 and TRBJ1-2; possible D gene TRBD1, 5 bases. The CDR3 runs to 13 residues. V gave up 6 bases and J gave up 8 bases, with 16 bases separating them. Germline loops: CDR1 MNHEY, CDR2 SVGAGI. CDR3: CASRLSQGGGYTF. CDR3 sequence (DNA): TGTGCCAGCAGATTGTCCCAGGGTGGCGGCTACACCTTC.

The table lists this clone with a count of one. The gene calls are TRBV28 and TRBJ1-2; 7 nucleotides agree with TRBD1. This CDR3 contains 13 residues. Germline trimming cut 6 bases from V and 3 bases from J; bases unmatched to any gene: 4. CDR1 and CDR2 (germline): MDHEN, SYDVKM. The CDR3 region has the DNA TGTGCCAGCAGAACAGGGGTTGACTATGGCTACACCTTC. Protein sequence: CASRTGVDYGYTF.

The chain recombines TRBV7-8 with TRBJ2-5; possibly TRBD2 for D (5 bases). Germline V gene data show CDR1 as SGHVS and CDR2 as FQNEAQ. This CDR3 spans 13 amino acids. Trimming cost V 5 bases and J 1 base, with 8 bases left between them. CDR3 in DNA: TGTGCCAGCAGCAACCGGGGCCAAGAGACCCAGTACTTC. Translated, it gives CASSNRGQETQYF.

This clone was observed a single time. Other DNA sequences in the same sample also yield this CDR3. V and J are TRBV11-2 and TRBJ2-5, with no clear D. This CDR3 comprises 14 residues. Trimming stripped 1 base from V and 5 bases from J, with 11 bases between. Germline lookup yields CDR1 SGHAT and CDR2 FQNNGV. CDR3 loop: CASSLGASQETQYF. The CDR3 DNA reads TGTGCCAGCAGCTTAGGGGCATCCCAGGAGACCCAGTACTTC.

The chain links TRBV28 to TRBJ1-2; 7 nucleotides agree with TRBD1. From germline, CDR1 is MDHEN and CDR2 SYDVKM. Trimming removed 10 bases from V and 2 bases from J; junction bases left unmatched: 13. There are 15 residues in the CDR3. The CDR3 reads CATGEPSGQNYGYTF. The CDR3 DNA reads as TGTGCCACCGGGGAACCGTCGGGACAGAACTATGGCTACACCTTC.

The gene calls are TRBV6-5 and TRBJ1-5; TRBD1 aligns across 9 bases. The CDR3 has 13 amino acids. CDR1 is MNHEY and CDR2 is SVGAGI in the germline V gene. V trimming: 6 bases; J trimming: 6 bases; junction bases outside the gene matches: 3. DNA of the CDR3: TGTGCCAGCAGAACGACAGGGGGTCAGCCCCAGCATTTT. Translation: CASRTTGGQPQHF.

The chain has TRBV5-6 and TRBJ1-3, with TRBD1 as a possible D gene (6 bases). Germline loops: CDR1 SGHDT, CDR2 YYEEEE. The CDR3 sequence is 15 residues long. V lost 4 bases and J 0 bases, leaving 11 bases between the germline ends. CDR3 sequence (DNA): TGTGCCAGCAGCCTTCGGGGGGCCTCTGGAAACACCATATATTTT. Protein: CASSLRGASGNTIYF.

This chain uses TRBV5-1 with TRBJ1-4; 7 nucleotides match TRBD1. CDR3 length equals 14 residues. Trimming took 0 bases from V and 6 from J; bases not matched to a gene: 2. Germline values: CDR1 SGHRS, CDR2 YFSETQ. The CDR3 DNA is TGCGCCAGCAGCTTGGGTGGGACAGATGAAAAACTGTTTTTT. It translates to CASSLGGTDEKLFF.

This clone occurred a few times. The chain uses TRBV5-6 and TRBJ1-2; perhaps TRBD1 as D (5 bases). V shed 4 bases and J shed 3 bases, with 16 bases lying between them. CDR1 and CDR2 from the germline V gene are SGHDT and YYEEEE. CDR3 length: 15 residues. The CDR3 sequence: CASSRAGRYDYGYTF. The CDR3 DNA follows: TGTGCCAGCAGCCGGGCGGGGCGATATGACTATGGCTACACCTTC.

This clone was seen a few times. The chain combines TRBV7-2 with TRBJ2-3; the D gene is possibly TRBD1 (7 bases). The V gene's germline CDR1 is SGHTA and CDR2 FQGNSA. V was shortened by 1 base and J by 5 bases, with 19 bases between the two germline ends. CDR3 length: 17 amino acids. The CDR3 region has the DNA TGTGCCAGCAGCTTAGTTTATGGAGGGGGCGTGGGAGATACGCAGTATTTT. This encodes CASSLVYGGGVGDTQYF.

The V and J genes are TRBV6-2 or TRBV6-3 and TRBJ1-4; D gene unclear. Germline V CDR1 and CDR2: MNHEY, SVGEGT. This CDR3 contains 11 residues. V was trimmed by 6 bases and J by 10 bases, leaving 9 bases between them. The CDR3 protein is CASSPSRKLFF. Here the CDR3 DNA reads TGTGCCAGCAGCCCCTCCCGAAAACTGTTTTTT.

This clone has a handful of counts. V usage is TRBV6-2 or TRBV6-3 and J usage is TRBJ1-5, with TRBD1 matching over 10 bases. With V trimmed by 4 bases and J by 3 bases, 6 bases remained unmatched. Germline loops: CDR1 MNHEY, CDR2 SVGEGT. This CDR3 comprises 16 residues. The chain's CDR3 is CASSSVDRGNNQPQHF. The CDR3 nucleotides are TGTGCCAGCAGTTCAGTGGACAGGGGGAACAATCAGCCCCAGCATTTT.

This clone was detected a few times. This sequence joins TRBV5-6 and TRBJ1-2; 7 bases are shared with TRBD1. Germline CDR1 SGHDT, CDR2 YYEEEE. The junction had 2 bases not matched to a gene; V was cut back by 2 bases and J by 7 bases. CDR3 length equals 12 residues. CDR3 in DNA: TGTGCCAGCAGCTTAACAGGGGTTGGCTACACCTTC. It translates to CASSLTGVGYTF.

The chain carries TRBV4-3 and TRBJ1-2; no definite D call. Germline V gene data show CDR1 as LGHNA and CDR2 as YSLEER. The V gene lost 0 bases and the J gene lost 2 bases, with 10 bases spanning the gap. This CDR3 is 15 amino acids long. CDR3 sequence reads: CASSQDPGSNYGYTF. For the CDR3, the DNA is TGCGCCAGCAGCCAAGATCCGGGGTCAAACTATGGCTACACCTTC.

The CDR3 DNA follows: TGTGCCAGCTCACCAACAGGGATGAGCACTGAAGCTTTCTTT. Protein sequence: CASSPTGMSTEAFF. The chain has TRBV18 and TRBJ1-1; D may be TRBD1 (6 bases). Germline V gene data show CDR1 as KGHSH and CDR2 as LQKENI. V lost 2 bases, J lost 4 bases, and 11 bases lay in between. The CDR3 length is 14 residues.

This chain connects TRBV12-3 or TRBV12-4 to TRBJ2-5; the D gene is possibly TRBD2 (5 bases). The V gene lost 5 bases and the J gene lost 5 bases, with 9 bases spanning the gap. This CDR3 is 12 amino acids long. The CDR3 reads CASSPPGETQYF. CDR3 bases: TGTGCCAGCAGTCCCCCGGGGGAGACCCAGTACTTC.

This sequence joins TRBV7-2 and TRBJ2-1; 8 bases line up with TRBD2. Trimming at V came to 8 bases and at J to 1 base, leaving 4 bases not matched to a gene. Germline V gene sequence: CDR1 SGHTA, CDR2 FQGNSA. This CDR3 spans 14 amino acids. DNA of the CDR3: TGTGCCAGCCGGGAGGGCGCGTCCTACAATGAGCAGTTCTTC. As protein: CASREGASYNEQFF.

This clone occurred a few times. The V and J genes are TRBV11-2 and TRBJ1-1; possible D gene TRBD1, 6 bases. This CDR3 is built from 16 residues. Germline V lookup: CDR1 SGHAT, CDR2 FQNNGV. Trimming shortened V by 3 bases and J by 3 bases, and 17 bases separated the two germline ends. The CDR3 nucleotides are TGTGCCAGCAGCTTGGCATTACGGGCAGGGGACACTGAAGCTTTCTTT. It translates to CASSLALRAGDTEAFF.

This clone has a handful of counts. This chain uses TRBV27 with TRBJ2-4; 11 nucleotides line up with TRBD2. The V gene's germline CDR1 is MNHEY and CDR2 SMNVEV (reference sequence). The CDR3 runs to 16 residues. The V segment lost 9 bases and the J segment 5 bases; nucleotides outside the gene matches: 12. DNA of the CDR3: TGTGCCAGAAAAGTGACTAGCGGGGACGGTGAAAACATTCAGTACTTC. Its translation: CARKVTSGDGENIQYF.

The chain carries TRBV5-8 and TRBJ2-1; 9 nucleotides agree with TRBD1. This CDR3 comprises 15 residues. The V gene end was trimmed by 3 bases and the J gene end by 3 bases; junction bases not matched to a gene: 4. CDR1 and CDR2 (germline): SGHTS, YDEGEE. The CDR3 sequence is CASSWGDRDYNEQFF. The CDR3 region has the DNA TGTGCCAGCAGCTGGGGGGACAGGGACTACAATGAGCAGTTCTTC.